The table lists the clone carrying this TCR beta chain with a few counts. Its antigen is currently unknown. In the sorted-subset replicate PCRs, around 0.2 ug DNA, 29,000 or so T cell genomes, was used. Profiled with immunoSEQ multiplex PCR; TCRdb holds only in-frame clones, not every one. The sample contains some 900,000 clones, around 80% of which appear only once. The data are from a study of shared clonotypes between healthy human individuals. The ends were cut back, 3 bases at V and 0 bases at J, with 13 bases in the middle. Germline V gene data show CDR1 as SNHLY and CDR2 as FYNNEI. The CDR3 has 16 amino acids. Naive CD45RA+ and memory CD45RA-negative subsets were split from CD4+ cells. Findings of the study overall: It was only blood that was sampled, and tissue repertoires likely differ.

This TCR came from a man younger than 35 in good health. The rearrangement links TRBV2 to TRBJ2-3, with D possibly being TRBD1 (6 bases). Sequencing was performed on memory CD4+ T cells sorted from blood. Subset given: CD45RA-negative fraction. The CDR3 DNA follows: TGTGCCAGCAGTGATTACGGACAGATGAGCACAGATACGCAGTATTTT. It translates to CASSDYGQMSTDTQYF. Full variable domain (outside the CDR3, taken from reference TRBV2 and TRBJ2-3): EPEVTQTPSHQVTQMGQEVILRCVPISNHLYFYWYRQILGQKVEFLVSFYNNEISEKSEIFDDQFSVERPDGSNFTLKIRSTKLEDSAMYFCASSDYGQMSTDTQYFGPGTRLTVL.